This T cell receptor (beta chain) was retrieved from a study of response to subunit inactivated influenza vaccine. Per the germline V gene, CDR1 is SNHLY and CDR2 is FYNNEI. This CDR3 is 13 amino acids long. Deletions cut 6 bases from V and 0 bases from J, with 8 bases between. This clonotype was seen repeatedly, ten times or more. TCRdb independently ran MiXCR on the RT-PCR reads; one entry per CDR3 protein. The sample shows over 450,000 distinct CDR3 sequences, approximately 12% of them seen only once. The chain links TRBV2 to TRBJ1-1; D remains ambiguous. The receptor was derived from a man between 50 and 59 years old who received an inactivated influenza vaccine. The input for sequencing was PBMCs from blood, taken 35 to 45 days after vaccination. CDR3 sequence: CASRATLNTEAFF. CDR3 DNA sequence: TGTGCCAGCAGGGCGACACTGAACACTGAAGCTTTCTTT.